A selection of T cell receptor beta chains follows, all from one sample in a study of shared clonotypes between healthy human individuals. Assay used: immunoSEQ multiplex PCR; TCRdb lists only in-frame clones, some missing. The data show a few million clones, more than 80% seen once. Sequences were obtained from naive CD4+ T cells sorted from blood. These receptors were collected from a man aged 18 to 29 in good health. CDR3s include the opening cysteine and the closing phenylalanine or tryptophan. D genes are given only for firm matches. Part of the rows lack a size; the others show once, few, many or a class for expanded clones.

>.|TRBJ1-5|TRBV19|.
CASRLTQAIGQPQHF
TGTGCCAGTAGGCTGACCCAGGCTATAGGGCAGCCCCAGCATTTT
>TRBD1|TRBJ1-6|TRBV25-1|.
CASSGRTGGVSPLHF
TGTGCCAGCAGTGGGAGAACAGGGGGAGTTTCACCCCTCCACTTT
>.|TRBJ2-2|TRBV6-1|.
CASSEVLPGVNTGELFF
TGTGCCAGCAGTGAAGTTCTCCCAGGGGTCAACACCGGGGAGCTGTTTTTT
>.|TRBJ2-1|TRBV4-1|once
CASSQPGPQFF
TGCGCCAGCAGCCAGCCCGGGCCTCAGTTCTTC
>.|TRBJ2-7|TRBV11-3|.
CASSLPDRPYEQYF
TGTGCCAGCAGCCTCCCTGACAGACCCTACGAGCAGTACTTC
>TRBD1|TRBJ2-5|TRBV2|.
CASSEEGTGAETQYF
TGTGCCAGCAGTGAAGAAGGGACAGGGGCTGAGACCCAGTACTTC
>.|TRBJ1-2|TRBV29-1|.
CSVAGSYGYTF
TGCAGCGTTGCGGGGAGCTATGGCTACACCTTC
>.|TRBJ2-2|TRBV6-6|.
CASSYSQGSGTGELFF
TGTGCCAGCAGTTACTCGCAGGGTTCTGGCACCGGGGAGCTGTTTTTT
>.|TRBJ2-2|TRBV1|.
CTSSQSGRGRLSGELFF
TGCACCAGCAGCCAATCTGGCCGTGGCAGGTTATCCGGGGAGCTGTTTTTT
>.|TRBJ2-7|TRBV7-9|.
CASSLVSYSYEQYF
TGTGCCAGCAGCTTAGTCTCTTACTCCTACGAGCAGTACTTC
>.|TRBJ2-2|TRBV6-5|.
CASSSLSGIGELFF
TGTGCCAGCAGTTCCCTTAGCGGAATCGGGGAGCTGTTTTTT
>.|TRBJ2-7|TRBV7-9|.
CASSLTGGNEQYF
TGTGCCAGCAGCCTAACAGGAGGGAACGAGCAGTACTTC
>TRBD2|TRBJ2-5|TRBV5-6|.
CASSLPGLAGEETQYF
TGTGCCAGCAGCCTTCCCGGACTAGCGGGGGAAGAGACCCAGTACTTC
>.|TRBJ1-2|TRBV6-5|.
CASSYSKAAYAGYTF
TGTGCCAGCAGTTACTCGAAGGCAGCTTATGCGGGCTACACCTTC
>.|TRBJ1-6|TRBV6-5|.
CASREGTDNSPLHF
TGTGCCAGCAGGGAAGGGACGGATAATTCACCCCTCCACTTT
>.|TRBJ1-1|TRBV5-1|.
CASSLRGSLTEAFF
TGCGCCAGCAGCTTAAGGGGCTCCCTTACTGAAGCTTTCTTT
>TRBD1|TRBJ1-5|TRBV7-9|.
CASSGTALRPQHF
TGTGCCAGCAGCGGGACAGCCTTACGGCCCCAGCATTTT
>.|TRBJ1-4|TRBV5-1|.
CASSRDSTRNEKLFF
TGCGCCAGCAGCAGAGACAGTACCAGAAATGAAAAACTGTTTTTT
>.|TRBJ2-2|TRBV5-4|.
CASSSMDRGTGELFF
TGTGCCAGCAGCTCGATGGATAGGGGCACCGGGGAGCTGTTTTTT
>TRBD1|TRBJ1-1|TRBV9|.
CASSVHQGGTEAFF
TGTGCCAGCAGCGTGCACCAGGGGGGCACTGAAGCTTTCTTT
>TRBD2|TRBJ2-3|TRBV4-2|once
CASSQALAGPDTQYF
TGTGCCAGCAGCCAAGCACTAGCGGGACCAGATACGCAGTATTTT
>.|TRBJ2-7|TRBV28|.
CASSYPGLYSYEQYF
TGTGCCAGTTCGTACCCGGGACTCTACTCCTACGAGCAGTACTTC
>.|TRBJ1-1|TRBV19|.
CASSTRVNTEAFF
TGTGCCAGTAGTACCAGGGTTAACACTGAAGCTTTCTTT
>TRBD2|TRBJ2-1|TRBV2|.
CASSEDWLAGGLSSYNEQFF
TGTGCCAGCAGTGAAGATTGGCTAGCGGGGGGCCTAAGCTCCTACAATGAGCAGTTCTTC
>.|TRBJ2-2|TRBV27|.
CASSSSRTDTGELFF
TGTGCCAGCAGCTCCTCCAGGACAGACACCGGGGAGCTGTTTTTT
>TRBD1|TRBJ2-3|TRBV7-9|.
CASSLGDRGRADTQYF
TGTGCCAGCAGCTTGGGGGACAGGGGGCGAGCAGATACGCAGTATTTT
>TRBD1|TRBJ2-7|TRBV5-1|.
CASSGTGGTGFREQYF
TGCGCCAGCAGCGGGACGGGCGGGACAGGCTTTAGAGAGCAGTACTTC
>.|TRBJ2-2|TRBV4-1|.
CASSQGGLEWAGELFF
TGCGCCAGCAGCCAAGGAGGCCTAGAGTGGGCCGGGGAGCTGTTTTTT
>.|TRBJ1-1|TRBV30|few
CAWRGGNTEAFF
TGTGCCTGGCGGGGCGGGAACACTGAAGCTTTCTTT
>.|TRBJ2-2|TRBV18|.
CASSLPTDENTGELFF
TGTGCCAGCTCACTTCCGACAGATGAGAACACCGGGGAGCTGTTTTTT
>.|TRBJ1-4|TRBV19|.
CASSISGGSLKLFF
TGTGCCAGTAGTATCTCAGGAGGAAGCTTAAAACTGTTTTTT
>TRBD1|TRBJ1-1|TRBV30|.
CAWSKRQGWNTEAFF
TGTGCCTGGAGTAAACGACAGGGATGGAACACTGAAGCTTTCTTT
>TRBD2|TRBJ2-2|TRBV18|.
CASSTTSLAGVRGELFF
TGTGCCAGCTCCACCACGAGTCTAGCGGGGGTCCGCGGGGAGCTGTTTTTT
>.|TRBJ2-7|TRBV7-2|once
CASSFWGGSDEQYF
TGTGCCAGCAGCTTTTGGGGGGGCTCGGACGAGCAGTACTTC
>.|TRBJ2-7|TRBV30|.
CALTGFSYEQYF
TGTGCCTTGACAGGATTCTCCTACGAGCAGTACTTC
>.|TRBJ1-1|TRBV18|.
CASSLRTDWEAFF
TGTGCCAGCTCACTTAGGACCGACTGGGAAGCTTTCTTT
>TRBD2|TRBJ2-5|TRBV6-5|.
CASSRWTSGVETQYF
TGTGCCAGCAGTAGATGGACTAGCGGGGTAGAGACCCAGTACTTC
>.|TRBJ1-1|TRBV10-3|.
CAISESMDTEAFF
TGTGCCATCAGTGAGTCGATGGATACTGAAGCTTTCTTT
>.|TRBJ1-6|TRBV10-3|.
CAISESGVGASPLHF
TGTGCCATCAGTGAGTCTGGCGTTGGGGCATCACCCCTCCACTTT
>.|TRBJ2-1|TRBV7-8|.
CASSLSDSTNEQFF
TGTGCCAGCAGCTTATCGGACAGTACCAATGAGCAGTTCTTC
>.|TRBJ2-2|TRBV7-9|.
CASSPGGRSNTGELFF
TGTGCCAGCAGCCCCGGGGGGCGGTCCAACACCGGGGAGCTGTTTTTT
>.|TRBJ2-7|TRBV28|.
CASSYGLSYEQYF
TGTGCCAGCAGCTACGGCCTAAGCTACGAGCAGTACTTC
>.|TRBJ2-1|TRBV5-6|.
CASSFRTEQFF
TGTGCCAGCAGCTTTCGGACAGAGCAGTTCTTC
>.|TRBJ2-6|TRBV2|.
CASRFSGVGANVLTF
TGTGCCAGCAGATTTTCGGGGGTAGGGGCCAACGTCCTGACTTTC
>.|TRBJ2-5|TRBV7-2|.
CASSLDGGHQETQYF
TGTGCCAGCAGCTTAGACGGGGGACACCAAGAGACCCAGTACTTC
>TRBD1|TRBJ2-7|TRBV5-1|.
CASSLMQGAYEQYF
TGCGCCAGCAGCTTGATGCAGGGGGCCTACGAGCAGTACTTC
>.|TRBJ2-4|TRBV7-2|.
CASSLVSSLAKNIQYF
TGTGCCAGCAGCTTAGTTAGCTCTCTAGCCAAAAACATTCAGTACTTC
>TRBD1|TRBJ1-6|TRBV20-1|.
CSAQGGSPLHF
TGCAGTGCCCAGGGGGGATCACCCCTCCACTTT
>TRBD1|TRBJ2-7|TRBV5-1|.
CASSLNGPSQGAQYF
TGCGCCAGCAGCTTGAACGGCCCTTCCCAGGGGGCCCAGTACTTC
>TRBD1|TRBJ1-2|TRBV2|.
CASNWIRETGGYGYTF
TGTGCCAGCAATTGGATCCGGGAGACAGGGGGCTATGGCTACACCTTC
>.|TRBJ2-7|TRBV6-1|.
CASRTGRNEQYF
TGTGCCAGCAGAACAGGACGCAACGAGCAGTACTTC
>.|TRBJ1-2|TRBV6-1|.
CASSEARFSDYGYTF
TGTGCCAGCAGTGAAGCGAGGTTCTCGGACTATGGCTACACCTTC
>.|TRBJ1-2|TRBV6-1|.
CASRDSFYGYTF
TGTGCCAGCAGAGACAGCTTCTATGGCTACACCTTC
>.|TRBJ2-2|TRBV6-5|once
CASSYSGATGELFF
TGTGCCAGCAGTTACTCTGGGGCCACCGGGGAGCTGTTTTTT